This TCR beta chain appears in the sequencing data of a study of T cells in Graves' hyperthyroidism and ophthalmopathy. Study findings and constraints: Most thyroid clonotypes expanded above 0.001 appeared in blood too.

Exclusion followed for patients with uncontrolled infection, other autoimmune disease, pregnancy or lactation. This sample holds PBMCs from about 10 ml fresh peripheral blood. Amplification of TCR beta CDR3 regions was performed using RNA transcripts as template. HTBI primers were the set used in a first-round RT-PCR of the TCR CDR3. One entry per CDR3 protein results from TCRdb running MiXCR on the multiplex PCR reads. The table includes around 690,000 distinct CDR3 sequences, roughly 17% detected once. This clonotype was found many times. Its specificity is not known. J was trimmed by 5 bases and V by 5 bases; bases with no gene match: 7. The CDR3 covers 15 residues. CDR1 is LNHDA and CDR2 is SQIVND in the germline V gene (reference sequence).

The TCR comes from a man in his fifties or sixties with Graves' hyperthyroidism. Sequenced sample: blood. The V and J genes are TRBV19 and TRBJ2-5; 11 bases match TRBD2. CDR3 DNA sequence: TGTGCCAGTAGTGAGTGGCTAGCGGGAGGCGAGACCCAGTACTTC. Translation: CASSEWLAGGETQYF.